This passage covers 7 T cell receptor beta chains from one sample sequenced in a study of beta chain features in type 1 diabetes. TCRB transcripts that were expressed got sequenced, as all of the isolated RNA had been reverse transcribed. Profiling relied on immunoSEQ multiplex PCR, and the TCRdb table lists in-frame clones only, not all of them. The table shows roughly 170,000 clones, with 13% occurring only once. Sequenced input: central memory CD4+ T cells from blood. These receptors were collected from a woman younger than 35 in good health.

This clone was observed a handful of times. The DNA of the CDR3 is TGTGCCTGGGGCCGGACAGGGAGTACCGGGGAGCTGTTTTTT. Protein: CAWGRTGSTGELFF. The chain recombines TRBV30 with TRBJ2-2; TRBD1 agrees at 8 bases. This CDR3 region has 14 residues. The J segment lost 5 bases and the V segment lost 5 bases, leaving 7 bases of the junction unmatched. Germline CDR1 GTSNPN, CDR2 SVGIG (reference sequence).

This clone was counted once. The V gene is TRBV7-8, the J gene TRBJ1-2, with 8 bases aligning to TRBD1. Germline-derived CDR1 and CDR2 are SGHVS and FQNEAQ. Trimming took 5 bases from V and 2 from J; bases not matched to a gene: 7. This CDR3 has 15 amino acids. Here the CDR3 reads CASSIGTGRNYGYTF. CDR3 in DNA: TGTGCCAGCAGCATTGGGACAGGAAGGAACTATGGCTACACCTTC.

The V call is TRBV21-1, the J call TRBJ2-5; the D segment call TRBD1 is taken from the table without a DNA check. TRBV21-1 is designated a pseudogene. The CDR3 totals 17 residues. CDR3 amino acids: CASSTKLGDRGEETQYF. The DNA of the CDR3 is TGTGCCAGCAGCACCAAGTTAGGCGACAGGGGAGAAGAGACCCAGTACTTC.

V gene TRBV15 combines with J gene TRBJ2-1, with 8 bases that match TRBD1. The V and J ends lost 3 bases and 2 bases, in that order; junction bases with no gene match: 3. The CDR3 is 15 amino acids. The germline V gene has CDR1 LNHNV and CDR2 YYDKDF (reference sequence). The CDR3 loop reads CATSSGTGTYNEQFF. The CDR3 nucleotides read TGTGCCACCAGCAGCGGGACAGGCACCTACAATGAGCAGTTCTTC.

DNA for the CDR3: TGTGCCAGCACCTTAGGACAGGGTACGAGTGGCTACACCTTC. This codes for CASTLGQGTSGYTF. This sequence joins TRBV28 and TRBJ1-2, with 8 positions matching TRBD1. Germline V gives CDR1 MDHEN, CDR2 SYDVKM. Unmatched junction bases numbered 11, after V lost 7 bases and J lost 7 bases. The CDR3 is made up of 14 amino acids.

The genes are TRBV19 and TRBJ1-5; TRBD1 agrees at 9 bases. The germline gives CDR1 LNHDA, CDR2 SQIVND (reference sequence). Trimming took 11 bases from V and 4 from J; bases not matched to a gene: 9. The CDR3 consists of 14 residues. The CDR3 DNA reads as TGTGCCGCCAACCGGGGACAGGGAAATCAGCCCCAGCATTTT. This encodes CAANRGQGNQPQHF.

This clone appeared a few times. V is TRBV6-5 and J is TRBJ1-2, with 10 bases identical to TRBD1. Germline V lookup: CDR1 MNHEY, CDR2 SVGAGI. This CDR3 comprises 15 residues. The junction had 9 bases not matched to a gene; V was cut back by 4 bases and J by 7 bases. DNA of the CDR3: TGTGCCAGCAGTTTTGTGACAGGGGGCGGGACTGGCTACACCTTC. Its protein is CASSFVTGGGTGYTF.